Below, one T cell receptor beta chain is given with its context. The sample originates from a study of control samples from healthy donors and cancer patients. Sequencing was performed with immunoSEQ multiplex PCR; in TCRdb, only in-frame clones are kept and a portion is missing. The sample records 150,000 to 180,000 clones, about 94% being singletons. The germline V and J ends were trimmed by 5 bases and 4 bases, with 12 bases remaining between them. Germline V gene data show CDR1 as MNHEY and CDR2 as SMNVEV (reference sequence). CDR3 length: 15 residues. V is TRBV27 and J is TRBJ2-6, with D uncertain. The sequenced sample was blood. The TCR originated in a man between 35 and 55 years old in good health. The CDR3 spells CASSPWASGANVLTF. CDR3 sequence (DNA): TGTGCCAGCAGTCCATGGGCGTCGGGGGCCAACGTCCTGACTTTC.